Listed below are T cell receptor beta chains from one sample, sequenced in a study of control samples from healthy donors and cancer patients. Data came from immunoSEQ multiplex PCR; TCRdb stores just in-frame clones and leaves some out. Here the sample spans over 150,000 clones, about 93% being singletons. The sample consisted of blood. The receptor source for this set is a man between 18 and 35 years old in good health. CDR3s include the opening cysteine and the closing phenylalanine or tryptophan. A D gene is named only where the DNA matches it firmly. Clone size is stated in some rows and not others, as once, few, many or a class when expanded.

V	size	D	J	DNA	CDR3
TRBV20-1	once	NA	TRBJ2-7	TGCAGTGCTAGTGCACCGACCTACGAGCAGTACTTC	CSASAPTYEQYF
TRBV10-2	NA	NA	TRBJ2-2	TGCGCCAGCAGTGATCGGGGATTGGGGACCGGGGAGCTGTTTTTT	CASSDRGLGTGELFF
TRBV4-1	NA	TRBD2	TRBJ2-1	TGCGCCAGCAGCCGAGGACCAGGGACTAGCGGTTACAATGAGCAGTTCTTC	CASSRGPGTSGYNEQFF
TRBV5-5	NA	NA	TRBJ1-1	TGTGCCAGCAGCTTGGTGGGCACCCTGAACACTGAAGCTTTCTTT	CASSLVGTLNTEAFF
TRBV4-1	NA	NA	TRBJ2-7	TGCGCCAGCAGCAAACTGGGGGACCTCGCCTACGAGCAGTACTTC	CASSKLGDLAYEQYF
TRBV4-1	NA	NA	TRBJ2-3	TGCGCCACCTCGAAACGAACGGGCACAGATACGCAGTATTTT	CATSKRTGTDTQYF
TRBV7-2	NA	NA	TRBJ1-1	TGTGCCAGCAGCTTAGATGGGGAGGCTTTCTTT	CASSLDGEAFF
TRBV9	NA	NA	TRBJ2-1	TGTGCCAGCAGCAAGGAGGTAAGCTACAATGAGCAGTTCTTC	CASSKEVSYNEQFF
TRBV6-2/TRBV6-3	NA	NA	TRBJ1-3	TGTGCCAGCAGTGGGCGACAGGTACTATGGATCGGAAACACCATATATTTT	CASSGRQVLWIGNTIYF
TRBV6-1	once	TRBD1	TRBJ1-1	TGTGCCAGCAGTGAACAGGGGGCGATGGGTACTGAAGCTTTCTTT	CASSEQGAMGTEAFF
TRBV14	NA	NA	TRBJ2-1	TGTGCCAGCAGCCACGCCGGGACTCATGAGCAGTTCTTC	CASSHAGTHEQFF
TRBV7-8	NA	NA	TRBJ1-1	TGTGCCAGCAGCATATCGACAGGTAGTCCTGAAGCTTTCTTT	CASSISTGSPEAFF
TRBV20-1	NA	NA	TRBJ2-3	TGCAGTGCCGGGACGGCCAATACGCAGTATTTT	CSAGTANTQYF
TRBV5-1	few	NA	TRBJ2-7	TGCGCCAGCAGACTAGTTCCAGGCCCTTCCTACGAGCAGTACTTC	CASRLVPGPSYEQYF
TRBV5-4	NA	NA	TRBJ1-2	TGTGCCAGCAGCCCTGTTCCGGTGGTACAGGGCTACACCTTC	CASSPVPVVQGYTF
TRBV7-2	NA	TRBD1	TRBJ1-2	TGTGCCAGCAGCCCCGACAGGGCCGACTATGGCTACACCTTC	CASSPDRADYGYTF
TRBV24-1	NA	NA	TRBJ2-1	TGTGCCACCGAGGGGATCCCGGGGGCCAGTAGGACGTCGGGGGCCTACAATGAGCAGTTCTTC	CATEGIPGASRTSGAYNEQFF
TRBV5-5	NA	TRBD1	TRBJ2-2	TGTGCCAGCAGCTTACAGGGGTCCGGGGAGCTGTTTTTT	CASSLQGSGELFF
TRBV10-3	NA	NA	TRBJ2-3	TGTGCCATCTCCCGAAACACAGATACGCAGTATTTT	CAISRNTDTQYF
TRBV2	NA	NA	TRBJ1-6	TGTGCCAGCATGTTGTCGGAAGAATCACCCCTCCACTTT	CASMLSEESPLHF
TRBV9	NA	NA	TRBJ1-6	TGTGCCAGCAGCGTAGACGCAGGCACCTATAATTCACCCCTCCACTTT	CASSVDAGTYNSPLHF
TRBV18	NA	NA	TRBJ1-5	TGTGCCAGCTCACCAAGAGGGGCAGGGAATCAGCCCCAGCATTTT	CASSPRGAGNQPQHF
TRBV2	NA	TRBD2	TRBJ2-4	TGTGCCAGCAGTTCCCTGCCAGGGAGGGAAACCAAAAACATTCAGTACTTC	CASSSLPGRETKNIQYF
TRBV18	few	NA	TRBJ1-5	TGTGCCAGCTCACCATCCTTGCCCGGGAGCAATCAGCCCCAGCATTTT	CASSPSLPGSNQPQHF
TRBV4-1	NA	TRBD2	TRBJ2-5	TGCGCCAGCAGCCAACTTAGCGGGAAGCAAGAGACCCAGTACTTC	CASSQLSGKQETQYF
TRBV24-1	NA	NA	TRBJ2-5	TGTGCCACCAGTGACCCTACTCTAAGGGGAGAGACCCAGTACTTC	CATSDPTLRGETQYF
TRBV5-1	once	NA	TRBJ2-3	TGCGCCAGCAGCCCCAGAGCCGTGCAGAGCATCGATACGCAGTATTTT	CASSPRAVQSIDTQYF
TRBV5-1	NA	TRBD1	TRBJ1-1	TGCGCCAGCAGCTTACAGGGGCGGGAGAACACTGAAGCTTTCTTT	CASSLQGRENTEAFF
TRBV4-1	NA	NA	TRBJ1-5	TGCGCCAGCAGCCAGCAGGGGAAAGACAATCAGCCCCAGCATTTT	CASSQQGKDNQPQHF